This TCR beta chain was recorded in a study of cytomegalovirus exposure and HLA in healthy donors. Notes on the study in general: TCR beta chains associated with HLA were, in a later analysis, more clonally expanded than equally common others.

This clone has at least ten counts. Its antigen is not known. Primers: 60 Vbeta forward and 13 Jbeta reverse. Some clones are missing from TCRdb's copy, which holds only in-frame ones; the method was immunoSEQ multiplex PCR. The data hold some 140,000 clones, with 8.9% observed a single time. CDR1 is MNHNS, CDR2 SASEGT, per germline. The V end lost 3 bases, the J end lost 7 bases, and 12 bases lay between the germline ends. This CDR3 has 14 amino acids. Specimen: PBMCs. The rearrangement uses TRBV6-1 and TRBJ2-2, with D perhaps matching TRBD2 (5 bases). The TCR originated in a middle-aged woman in good health and CMV-seropositive. The CDR3 DNA reads TGTGCCAGCAGTGAGGCCCCAGGAGGCGGGGAGCTGTTTTTT. Amino acid sequence: CASSEAPGGGELFF.